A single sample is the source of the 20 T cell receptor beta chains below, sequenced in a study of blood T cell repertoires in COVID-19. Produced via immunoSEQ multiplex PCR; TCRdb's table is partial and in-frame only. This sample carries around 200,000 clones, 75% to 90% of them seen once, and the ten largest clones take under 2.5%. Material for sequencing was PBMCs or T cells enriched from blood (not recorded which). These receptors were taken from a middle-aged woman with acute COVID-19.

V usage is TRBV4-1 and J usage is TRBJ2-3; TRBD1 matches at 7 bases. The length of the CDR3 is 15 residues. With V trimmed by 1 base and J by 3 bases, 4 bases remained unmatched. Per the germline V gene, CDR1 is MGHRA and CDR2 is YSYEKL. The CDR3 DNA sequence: TGCGCCAGCAGCCAAGTGAGCAGGGGGACAGATACGCAGTATTTT. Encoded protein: CASSQVSRGTDTQYF.

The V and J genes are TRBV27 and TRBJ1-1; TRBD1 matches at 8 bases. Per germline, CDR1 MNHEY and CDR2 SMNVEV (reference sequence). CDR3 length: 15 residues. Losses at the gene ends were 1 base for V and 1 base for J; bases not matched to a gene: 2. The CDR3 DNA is TGTGCCAGCAGTTTATGGGGGACAGGGAACACTGAAGCTTTCTTT. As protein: CASSLWGTGNTEAFF.

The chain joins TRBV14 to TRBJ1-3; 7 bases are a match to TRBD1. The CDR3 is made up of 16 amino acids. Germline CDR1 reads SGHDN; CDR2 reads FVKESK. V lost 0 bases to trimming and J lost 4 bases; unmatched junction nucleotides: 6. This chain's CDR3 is CASSQDLPGQGNTIYF. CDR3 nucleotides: TGTGCCAGCAGCCAAGATCTCCCGGGACAGGGAAACACCATATATTTT. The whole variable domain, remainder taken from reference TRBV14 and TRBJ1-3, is EAGVTQFPSHSVIEKGQTVTLRCDPISGHDNLYWYRRVMGKEIKFLLHFVKESKQDESGMPNNRFLAERTGGTYSTLKVQPAELEDSGVYFCASSQDLPGQGNTIYFGEGSWLTVV.

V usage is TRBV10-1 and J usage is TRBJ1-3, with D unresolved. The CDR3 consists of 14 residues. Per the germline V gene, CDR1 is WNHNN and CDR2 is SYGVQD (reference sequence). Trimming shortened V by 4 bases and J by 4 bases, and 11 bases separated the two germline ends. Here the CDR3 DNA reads TGCGCCAGCAGTGCCGGAGGGAGCGGAAACACCATATATTTT. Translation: CASSAGGSGNTIYF.

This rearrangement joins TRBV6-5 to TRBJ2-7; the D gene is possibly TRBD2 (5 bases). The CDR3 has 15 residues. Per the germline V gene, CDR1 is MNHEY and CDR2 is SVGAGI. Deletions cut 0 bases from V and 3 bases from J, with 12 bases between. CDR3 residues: CASSYSRVTLYEQYF. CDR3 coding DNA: TGTGCCAGCAGTTACTCGCGGGTTACTCTCTACGAGCAGTACTTC.

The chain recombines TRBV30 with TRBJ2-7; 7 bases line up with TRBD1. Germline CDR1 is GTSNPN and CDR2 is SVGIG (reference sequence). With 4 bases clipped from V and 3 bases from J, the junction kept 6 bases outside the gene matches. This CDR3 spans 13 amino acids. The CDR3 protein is CAWTDRTFYEQYF. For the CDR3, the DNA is TGTGCCTGGACGGACAGGACGTTCTACGAGCAGTACTTC.

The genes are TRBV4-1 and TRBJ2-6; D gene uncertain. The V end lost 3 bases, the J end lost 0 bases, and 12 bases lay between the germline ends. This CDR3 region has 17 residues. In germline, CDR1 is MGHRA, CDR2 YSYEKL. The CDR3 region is CASSHPTVTSGANVLTF. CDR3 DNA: TGCGCCAGCAGCCACCCGACTGTAACCTCTGGGGCCAACGTCCTGACTTTC.

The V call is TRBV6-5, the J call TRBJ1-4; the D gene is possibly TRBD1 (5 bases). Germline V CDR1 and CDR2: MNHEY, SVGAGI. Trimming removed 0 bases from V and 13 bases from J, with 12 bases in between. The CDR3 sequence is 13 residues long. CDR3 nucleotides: TGTGCCAGCAGTTACTCAGAAGACAGACGACTGTTTTTT. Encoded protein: CASSYSEDRRLFF.

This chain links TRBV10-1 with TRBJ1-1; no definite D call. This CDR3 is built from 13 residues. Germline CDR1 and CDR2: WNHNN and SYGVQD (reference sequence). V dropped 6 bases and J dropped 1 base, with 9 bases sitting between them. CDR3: CASSLAPNTEAFF. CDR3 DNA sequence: TGCGCCAGCAGCCTTGCGCCGAACACTGAAGCTTTCTTT.

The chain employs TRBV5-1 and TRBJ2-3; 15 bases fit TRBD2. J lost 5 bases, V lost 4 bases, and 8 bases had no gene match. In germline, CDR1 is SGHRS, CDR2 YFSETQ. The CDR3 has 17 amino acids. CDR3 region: CASSQGTSGGILDTQYF. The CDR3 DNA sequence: TGCGCCAGCAGCCAAGGGACTAGCGGGGGGATTCTAGATACGCAGTATTTT.

The CDR3 DNA reads TGTGCCTGGAGTGCCGGGACTAGCCGAGATCTTTCCTACGAGCAGTACTTC. Translated: CAWSAGTSRDLSYEQYF. V and J are TRBV30 and TRBJ2-7; the match to TRBD2 covers 9 bases. CDR3 length: 17 amino acids. V trimming: 1 base; J trimming: 1 base; junction bases outside the gene matches: 11. In germline, CDR1 is GTSNPN, CDR2 SVGIG (reference sequence).

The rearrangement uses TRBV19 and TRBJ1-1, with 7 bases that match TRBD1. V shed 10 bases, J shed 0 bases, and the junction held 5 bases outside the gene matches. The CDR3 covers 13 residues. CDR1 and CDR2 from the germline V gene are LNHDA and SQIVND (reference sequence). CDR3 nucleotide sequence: TGTGCCACCTCGACAGGGTTGAACACTGAAGCTTTCTTT. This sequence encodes CATSTGLNTEAFF.

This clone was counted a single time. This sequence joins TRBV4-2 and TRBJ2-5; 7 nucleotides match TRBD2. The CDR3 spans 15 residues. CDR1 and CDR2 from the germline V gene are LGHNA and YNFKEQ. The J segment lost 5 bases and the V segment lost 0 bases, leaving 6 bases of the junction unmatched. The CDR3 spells CASSQDLGGWETQYF. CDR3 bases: TGTGCCAGCAGCCAAGATCTCGGGGGGTGGGAGACCCAGTACTTC.

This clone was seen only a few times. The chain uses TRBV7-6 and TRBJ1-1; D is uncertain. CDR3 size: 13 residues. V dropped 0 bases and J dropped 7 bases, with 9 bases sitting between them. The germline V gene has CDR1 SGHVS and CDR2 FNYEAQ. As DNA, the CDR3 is TGTGCCAGCAGCTTAGCCTTCGGGAGTGAAGCTTTCTTT. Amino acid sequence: CASSLAFGSEAFF.

The CDR3 loop is CASSLPNEGRYNEQFF. The CDR3 bases are TGTGCCAGCAGCCTTCCAAACGAAGGGAGGTACAATGAGCAGTTCTTC. This rearrangement joins TRBV21-1 to TRBJ2-1; the D segment call TRBD2 is taken from the table without a DNA check. TRBV21-1 is marked as a pseudogene. The CDR3 has 16 amino acids.

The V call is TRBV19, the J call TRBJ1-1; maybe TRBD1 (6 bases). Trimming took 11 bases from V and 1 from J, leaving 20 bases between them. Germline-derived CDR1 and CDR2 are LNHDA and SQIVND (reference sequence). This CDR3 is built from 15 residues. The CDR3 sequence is CASQNQGHGNTEAFF. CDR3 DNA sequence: TGTGCCTCACAGAATCAGGGACACGGGAACACTGAAGCTTTCTTT.

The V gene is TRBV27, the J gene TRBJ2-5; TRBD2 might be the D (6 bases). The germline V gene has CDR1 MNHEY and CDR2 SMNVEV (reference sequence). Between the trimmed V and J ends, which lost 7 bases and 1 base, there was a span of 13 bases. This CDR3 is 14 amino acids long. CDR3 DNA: TGTGCCAGCAAATTGCTAGCGCCCCAAGAGACCCAGTACTTC. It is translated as CASKLLAPQETQYF.

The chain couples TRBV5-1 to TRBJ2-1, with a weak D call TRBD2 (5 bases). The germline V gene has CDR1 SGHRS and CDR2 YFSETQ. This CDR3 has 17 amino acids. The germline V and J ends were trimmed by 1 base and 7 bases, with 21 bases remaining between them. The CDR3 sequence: CASSLWGTSGSFNEQFF. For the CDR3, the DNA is TGCGCCAGCAGCTTGTGGGGAACTAGTGGGAGTTTTAATGAGCAGTTCTTC.

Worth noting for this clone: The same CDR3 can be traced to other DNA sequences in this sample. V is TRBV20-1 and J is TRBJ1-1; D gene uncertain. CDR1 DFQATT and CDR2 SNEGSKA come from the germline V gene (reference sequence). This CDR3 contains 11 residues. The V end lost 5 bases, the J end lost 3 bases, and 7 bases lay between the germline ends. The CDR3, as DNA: TGCAGTGCTGCGAGGGACACTGAAGCTTTCTTT. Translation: CSAARDTEAFF.

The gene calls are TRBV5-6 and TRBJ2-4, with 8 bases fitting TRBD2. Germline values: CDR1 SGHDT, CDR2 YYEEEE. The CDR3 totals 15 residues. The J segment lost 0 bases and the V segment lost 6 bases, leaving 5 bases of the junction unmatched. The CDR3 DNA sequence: TGTGCCAGCAAGCCCCGGGGGGGAGCCAAAAACATTCAGTACTTC. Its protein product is CASKPRGGAKNIQYF.